These 17 T cell receptor beta chains came from one sample sequenced in a study of cytomegalovirus exposure and HLA in healthy donors. Researchers ran the PCR with 60 Vbeta and 13 Jbeta primers. Measured with immunoSEQ multiplex PCR; TCRdb has only the in-frame clones, and not every one. Of about 180,000 clones listed, 75% to 80% are singletons. The source material was PBMCs. The receptors were sampled from a man between 35 and 55 years old in good health and CMV-seropositive.

The gene calls are TRBV6-1 and TRBJ1-1; TRBD1 might be the D (5 bases). Deletions cut 7 bases from V and 6 bases from J, with 15 bases between. Germline-derived CDR1 and CDR2 are MNHNS and SASEGT. The CDR3 runs to 13 residues. The chain's CDR3 is CASTRTRGAEAFF. DNA of the CDR3: TGTGCCAGCACTCGGACAAGGGGCGCTGAAGCTTTCTTT.

The DNA of the CDR3 is TGTGCCAGTAAGAACAGGGCCTACAATGAGCAGTTCTTC. Its protein product is CASKNRAYNEQFF. J is TRBJ2-1 and V is TRBV19; weak D call: TRBD1 (6 bases). This CDR3 has 13 residues. V was cut by 7 bases and J by 2 bases, with 9 bases left in between. The germline V gene encodes CDR1 LNHDA and CDR2 SQIVND (reference sequence). Filled out from reference TRBV19 and TRBJ2-1, the complete variable domain reads DGGITQSPKYLFRKEGQNVTLSCEQNLNHDAMYWYRQDPGQGLRLIYYSQIVNDFQKGDIAEGYSVSREKKESFPLTVTSAQKNPTAFYLCASKNRAYNEQFFGPGTRLTVL.

This CDR3 is CASSAQVSNYGYTF. As DNA, the CDR3 is TGCGCCAGCAGCGCTCAGGTATCTAACTATGGCTACACCTTC. The rearrangement joins TRBV5-1 to TRBJ1-2, with D unclear. CDR3 length: 14 amino acids. CDR1 is SGHRS and CDR2 is YFSETQ in the germline V gene. The V gene lost 4 bases and the J gene lost 0 bases, with 10 bases spanning the gap. The complete variable domain, with remaining parts taken from reference TRBV5-1 and TRBJ1-2, reads KAGVTQTPRYLIKTRGQQVTLSCSPISGHRSVSWYQQTPGQGLQFLFEYFSETQRNKGNFPGRFSGRQFSNSRSEMNVSTLELGDSALYLCASSAQVSNYGYTFGSGTRLTVV.

V usage is TRBV7-8 and J usage is TRBJ2-7, with TRBD1 as a possible D gene (6 bases). The V gene's germline CDR1 is SGHVS and CDR2 FQNEAQ. The CDR3 is 12 residues long. V lost 5 bases to trimming and J lost 5 bases, with 10 bases between them. This CDR3 reads CASSLGHNEQYF. For the CDR3, the DNA is TGTGCCAGCAGCCTGGGACATAACGAGCAGTACTTC.

The chain recombines TRBV29-1 with TRBJ1-2, with TRBD1 matching 10 bases. This CDR3 comprises 14 residues. V was clipped by 3 bases and J by 4 bases; unmatched bases: 5. Germline V lookup: CDR1 SQVTM, CDR2 ANQGSEA. The CDR3 DNA follows: TGCAGCGTTGAGCGACAGGGGGCCGGCTATGGCTACACCTTC. This codes for CSVERQGAGYGYTF.

This chain joins TRBV5-1 and TRBJ2-2; TRBD2 aligns across 10 bases. The trim removed 1 base at V and 2 bases at J, leaving 2 bases unmatched. In germline, CDR1 is SGHRS, CDR2 YFSETQ. The CDR3 length is 16 residues. The CDR3 nucleotides are TGCGCCAGCAGCTTGTGGACTAGCGGTAACACCGGGGAGCTGTTTTTT. As protein: CASSLWTSGNTGELFF.

This clone was observed once. CDR3 loop: CASSLWSSGSYEQYF. The DNA of the CDR3 is TGTGCCAGCAGCTTATGGTCTAGCGGGTCATACGAGCAGTACTTC. The chain has TRBV7-2 and TRBJ2-7, with TRBD2 identical over 8 bases. V shed 2 bases and J 4 bases; nucleotides not matched to a gene: 7. CDR1 SGHTA and CDR2 FQGNSA come from the germline V gene. The CDR3 runs 15 residues. The full variable domain, its missing parts supplied by reference TRBV7-2 and TRBJ2-7, is GAGVSQSPSNKVTEKGKDVELRCDPISGHTALYWYRQSLGQGLEFLIYFQGNSAPDKSGLPSDRFSAERTGGSVSTLTIQRTQQEDSAVYLCASSLWSSGSYEQYFGPGTRLTVT.

The chain uses TRBV2 and TRBJ1-5, with a possible D match to TRBD1 (5 bases). Germline assignment: CDR1 SNHLY and CDR2 FYNNEI. Deletions cut 5 bases from V and 4 bases from J, with 15 bases between. The CDR3 runs 15 residues. CDR3 nucleotides: TGTGCCAGCAGTCGTTTAAGGGGCCTGAATCAGCCCCAGCATTTT. Translated, it gives CASSRLRGLNQPQHF.

This chain uses TRBV5-1 with TRBJ1-1; no reliable D call. The germline V gene has CDR1 SGHRS and CDR2 YFSETQ. This CDR3 region has 11 residues. Trimming shortened V by 0 bases and J by 8 bases, and 5 bases separated the two germline ends. The DNA for the CDR3 is TGCGCCAGCAGCTTGGGACTAGAAGCTTTCTTT. It translates to CASSLGLEAFF.

The rearrangement uses TRBV15 and TRBJ1-2; the D gene is possibly TRBD1 (6 bases). This CDR3 is 19 amino acids long. V was cut by 0 bases and J by 5 bases, with 25 bases left in between. The germline gives CDR1 LNHNV, CDR2 YYDKDF (reference sequence). This CDR3 is CATSRDRGTGTRNGYGYTF. The CDR3 DNA sequence: TGTGCCACCAGCAGAGATCGGGGTACCGGGACAAGGAACGGGTATGGCTACACCTTC.

This clone was found once. The CDR3 is CASGGMTGGLAGYNEQFF. CDR3 DNA: TGTGCCAGCGGAGGGATGACAGGGGGACTAGCGGGATATAATGAGCAGTTCTTC. This rearrangement joins TRBV7-8 to TRBJ2-1, with TRBD2 identical over 13 bases. The V and J ends lost 8 bases and 7 bases, in that order; junction bases with no gene match: 17. The CDR3 is made up of 18 amino acids. Germline CDR1 reads SGHVS; CDR2 reads FQNEAQ.

This clone occurred once. The chain joins TRBV4-2 to TRBJ1-2; D unclear. Germline V gene sequence: CDR1 LGHNA, CDR2 YNFKEQ. The germline V and J ends were trimmed by 1 base and 5 bases, with 17 bases remaining between them. CDR3 length: 16 amino acids. CDR3 loop: CASSQGKGLAVYGYTF. The CDR3 bases are TGTGCCAGCAGCCAAGGCAAAGGGCTAGCGGTATATGGCTACACCTTC.

The rearrangement links TRBV9 to TRBJ2-3; 10 nucleotides align to TRBD1. The CDR3 extends over 17 amino acids. After removal of 3 bases from V and 1 base from J, the junction contained 8 bases not matched to a gene. Germline lookup yields CDR1 SGDLS and CDR2 YYNGEE. CDR3: CASSAYSGTGGTDTQYF. DNA of the CDR3: TGTGCCAGCAGCGCCTACTCCGGGACAGGGGGCACAGATACGCAGTATTTT.

The rearrangement joins TRBV6-5 to TRBJ1-5; 7 nucleotides match TRBD1. This CDR3 is built from 14 residues. Germline lookup yields CDR1 MNHEY and CDR2 SVGAGI. The trim removed 3 bases at V and 6 bases at J, leaving 5 bases unmatched. CDR3 coding DNA: TGTGCCAGCAGTTATTACAGGGGAGGTCAGCCCCAGCATTTT. Amino acid sequence: CASSYYRGGQPQHF.

The chain links TRBV15 to TRBJ1-1; D is undetermined. The CDR3 runs to 14 residues. Germline V gene lookup returns CDR1 LNHNV and CDR2 YYDKDF (reference sequence). V was shortened by 3 bases and J by 8 bases, with 16 bases between the two germline ends. The DNA of the CDR3 is TGTGCCACCAGCAGTTTACAAGGTACGGAGGAAGCTTTCTTT. Residues: CATSSLQGTEEAFF.

This chain uses TRBV5-4 with TRBJ2-7; tentatively, D is TRBD1 (8 bases). Per the germline V gene, CDR1 is SGHNT and CDR2 is YYREEE (reference sequence). This CDR3 spans 15 amino acids. The ends were cut back, 4 bases at V and 7 bases at J, with 21 bases in the middle. Written as DNA, the CDR3 is TGTGCCAGCAGCCCGGGGGGCCAGGGGGCTTGGGAGCAGTACTTC. Protein: CASSPGGQGAWEQYF.

The genes are TRBV7-8 and TRBJ1-6, with D unresolved. Trimming took off 2 bases at V and 7 bases at J, with 15 bases between the two ends. Germline V gene sequence: CDR1 SGHVS, CDR2 FQNEAQ. The CDR3 loop spans 16 amino acids. CDR3 in DNA: TGTGCCAGCAGCTTACTAAGCCAGGTGTTGAATTCACCCCTCCACTTT. This gives the protein CASSLLSQVLNSPLHF.